The 5 T cell receptor beta chains in this list originate from one sample, sequenced in a study of T-cell memory formation after mild COVID-19. TCRdb re-derived calls from the 5' RACE reads in MiXCR, one entry per CDR3 protein. In the table there are some 290,000 distinct CDR3 sequences, 15% to 20% of which are singletons. The source material was PBMCs or a T cell subset sorted from them (not recorded which). The receptors come from a man in his late teens or twenties who had mild COVID-19 (a few samples of this study predate the infection). Cell type and time point are not known.

This clonotype showed up just a few times. V gene TRBV5-1 combines with J gene TRBJ1-5; a possible D gene is TRBD1 (6 bases). V was clipped by 0 bases and J by 2 bases, with 9 bases between them. CDR3 length equals 15 residues. Germline V gene lookup returns CDR1 SGHRS and CDR2 YFSETQ. The CDR3 DNA sequence: TGCGCCAGCAGCTTGGAGGCAGGGGGCAATCAGCCCCAGCATTTT. It encodes CASSLEAGGNQPQHF.

This rearrangement joins TRBV21-1 to TRBJ2-3; the D call of TRBD1 is as the table states it, not checked on the DNA. TRBV21-1 has pseudogene status. This CDR3 comprises 15 residues. In DNA form, the CDR3 reads TGTGCCACCAATGAGCTGGGGGGCAGCACAGATACGCAGTATTTT. Protein sequence: CATNELGGSTDTQYF.

The chain has TRBV7-2 and TRBJ1-5; possible D gene TRBD1, 6 bases. CDR1 is SGHTA, CDR2 FQGNSA, per germline. Trimming took off 4 bases at V and 4 bases at J, with 11 bases between the two ends. The CDR3 loop spans 14 amino acids. CDR3 region: CASSSSGANQPQHF. CDR3 sequence (DNA): TGTGCCAGCAGCTCTTCAGGGGCTAATCAGCCCCAGCATTTT.

The chain recombines TRBV24-1 with TRBJ2-3; 7 nucleotides agree with TRBD2. Germline V gene data show CDR1 as KGHDR and CDR2 as SFDVKD. The CDR3 runs to 13 residues. Trimming removed 5 bases from V and 3 bases from J; junction bases left unmatched: 1. CDR3 loop: CATSAGGTDTQYF. The CDR3 nucleotides read TGTGCCACCAGTGCGGGGGGTACAGATACGCAGTATTTT.

This chain uses TRBV10-2 with TRBJ2-7, with TRBD2 matching 7 bases. The CDR3 is 13 amino acids. Germline assignment: CDR1 WSHSY and CDR2 SAAADI. V lost 8 bases, J lost 6 bases, and 10 bases stayed unmatched. CDR3 coding DNA: TGCGCCAGCCGCCCCGGCGGGGGAGGCGAGCAGTACTTC. Its protein product is CASRPGGGGEQYF.